This T cell receptor (beta chain) emerged from a study of blood T cells in healthy people across ages (dated by TCRdb to 2015 to 2017). Looking at the study overall: In model experiments, template switching captured about one uniquely barcoded TCR beta cDNA molecule for every two T cells. The donors were split into four age groups: young (average 16 years), middle-aged (more than 35), aged (more than 60) and long-lived (under 90). To avoid experimental bias, donors of different ages were spread randomly across the sequencing lanes. Two additional independent replicas of 1 million unique cDNA reads from the same blood draw were analyzed for two donors (one aged 18 to 30 and one aged 80 or older). The study measured age-related changes in TCR beta repertoire diversity using deep sequencing normalized with unique cDNA molecular identifiers.

Broad study findings and their caveats: Because profiling used bulk unsorted PBMCs, naive and antigen-experienced compartments could not be compared conclusively. Compared with the aged group, the long-lived group had more naive CD4+ T cells, fewer expanded clones and increased TCR diversity, suggesting age selection. A strong correlation was found between observed TCR beta diversity and the percentage of naive T cells measured by flow cytometry. Estimates of total diversity based on one million sequenced T cells were considered lower bounds and underestimates. Donor CMV infection status was unknown, potentially confounding age-related changes in expanded clonotypes. As age increased, observed TCR beta diversity per million T cells dropped in a roughly linear way, and a significant reduction was already evident by age 40.

The donors were roughly 40 Caucasian individuals from Russia, aged 6 to 90 years, who were systemically healthy. Each donor gave around 9 milliliters of peripheral blood, collected into EDTA-treated Vacutainer tubes. PBMCs were isolated by Ficoll-Paque density-gradient centrifugation, with at least 6 million obtained per sample. Total RNA, at least 6 micrograms per sample, was extracted from PBMCs with Trizol reagent. For every donor, flow cytometry on a PBMC aliquot measured the percentage of naive CD45RAhigh/CD27high T cells. CDR1 and CDR2 were assigned from the germline V gene (reference sequence) as DFQATT and SNEGSKA. V was cut back by 5 bases and J by 9 bases, leaving a gap of 11 bases between them. There are 10 amino acids in the CDR3, from cysteine to phenylalanine inclusive. Only the CDR3 DNA is retained, 30 bases long and in frame from the first base. Preparation of the library involved 5' RACE. Instrument on record: Illumina HiSeq 2500. A second roughly 6 to 12 cycle PCR used a sample-barcoded 5' primer and a J-beta primer mix. A template-switch 5' adaptor carrying 12 random nucleotides introduced a unique molecular identifier onto each TCR beta cDNA molecule. Each sample yielded at least 2.5 million CDR3-containing paired-end reads. The Mint cDNA synthesis kit, primed by a TRBC-specific oligonucleotide, was used to synthesize first-strand cDNA from all RNA. Following uracil-DNA glycosylase treatment, a first 18-cycle PCR with universal primers M1SS and BC2_uni_R was performed on all cDNA. In the authors' own workflow: Each sample was normalized by randomly selecting 1 million high-quality reads, each carrying a distinct molecular identifier. Reads sharing molecular identifiers were discarded rather than binned into consensus sequences. MiTCR, set to a Q25 quality threshold and the strictest error-elimination algorithm, was used for CDR3 identification, clonotype clustering and error correction. Lower-bound total TCR beta diversity was estimated with a nonparametric unseen species model using Euler transformation. TCRdb reprocessed the public reads (quality trimming at Q25 with fastp, clone calling with MiXCR) and kept in-frame beta chains. CDR3 protein duplicates are merged, each entry listing the most common genes and DNA. TCRdb's processing, not the authors', yielded these V and J calls. The sample table contains some 900,000 distinct CDR3 sequences; only one count was recorded for around 48% of them. Together, the top ten hold 10% to 15% of the sample.

This clonotype was counted between two and nine times. It has no known antigen specificity. No quality values exist for individual bases; no much larger clone is one base distant. This sequence was found in a man under 40 in good health. Specimen: blood. The chain employs TRBV20-1 and TRBJ2-7, with no confident D gene call. CDR3 reads: CSARTGSQYF. At the DNA level, the sequence is TGCAGTGCTCGGACCGGTTCGCAGTACTTC.